The clone carrying this T cell receptor (beta chain) was seen repeatedly, ten times or more. These data originate in a study of regulatory T cells in long-lasting Graves disease. Study-wide background: Antithyroid drugs had been given to newly diagnosed Graves' patients for under 3 months.

Library construction for TCR beta used iRepertoire HTBI primers and Arm-PCR of CDR3 regions. Each CDR3 protein gets one entry after TCRdb re-called the multiplex PCR reads with MiXCR. The table shows roughly 400,000 distinct CDR3 sequences, with about 17% occurring only once. Time point reported: newly diagnosed GD, antithyroid drugs for less than 3 months. PBMCs were the source of the RNA used for TCR sequencing. The CDR3 has 14 residues. V lost 4 bases to trimming and J lost 7 bases, with 16 bases between them. These sequences were also reported in another study, on T cells in Graves' hyperthyroidism and ophthalmopathy. That publication notes: HTBI primers were employed in a first-round RT-PCR of the TCR CDR3.

The sequence was obtained from a woman between 18 and 29 years old with Graves disease. This material consisted of peripheral blood mononuclear cells (PBMCs), taken at new diagnosis, from a patient treated with antithyroid drugs. This chain connects TRBV12-3 or TRBV12-4 to TRBJ1-1, with D tentatively TRBD1 (5 bases). The CDR3 region has the DNA TGTGCCAGCAGTTCCTCGGGGGGGAGATTTGAAGCTTTCTTT. This codes for CASSSSGGRFEAFF.